The clone carrying this T cell receptor beta chain is a singleton in its sample. The target antigen is unknown. Documented treatment: about 20 received Ad26.COV2.S at low or high dose, single or two shots; about five received placebo; per-sample allocation not given. Day 63 after the first injection of vaccine or placebo was the sampling time. This entry belongs to a study of Ad26.COV2.S vaccination and SARS-CoV-2 variants. The wider study: Into the muscle, Ad26.COV2.S was dosed once or twice, 56 days apart.

The assay was immunoSEQ multiplex PCR, and TCRdb's table has in-frame clones only and misses some. The data show some 450,000 clones, 90% seen once. Study findings and constraints: Spike-specific TCR breadth ran higher among vaccine recipients than placebo recipients.

The V gene end was trimmed by 0 bases and the J gene end by 7 bases; junction bases not matched to a gene: 1. In germline, CDR1 is SGDLS, CDR2 YYNGEE. The CDR3 consists of 13 residues. Sequenced here: peripheral blood, sampled in a trial of Ad26.COV2.S vaccine versus placebo. The gene calls are TRBV9 and TRBJ2-1, with 7 bases fitting TRBD2. The source is a person between 18 and 60 years old who received the Ad26.COV2.S COVID-19 vaccine or a placebo. The DNA of the CDR3 is TGTGCCAGCAGCGTAGACGGGGGGAATGAGCAGTTCTTC. It yields the protein CASSVDGGNEQFF. The whole variable domain, filled in from reference TRBV9 and TRBJ2-1, reads DSGVTQTPKHLITATGQRVTLRCSPRSGDLSVYWYQQSLDQGLQFLIQYYNGEERAKGNILERFSAQQFPDLHSELNLSSLELGDSALYFCASSVDGGNEQFFGPGTRLTVL.